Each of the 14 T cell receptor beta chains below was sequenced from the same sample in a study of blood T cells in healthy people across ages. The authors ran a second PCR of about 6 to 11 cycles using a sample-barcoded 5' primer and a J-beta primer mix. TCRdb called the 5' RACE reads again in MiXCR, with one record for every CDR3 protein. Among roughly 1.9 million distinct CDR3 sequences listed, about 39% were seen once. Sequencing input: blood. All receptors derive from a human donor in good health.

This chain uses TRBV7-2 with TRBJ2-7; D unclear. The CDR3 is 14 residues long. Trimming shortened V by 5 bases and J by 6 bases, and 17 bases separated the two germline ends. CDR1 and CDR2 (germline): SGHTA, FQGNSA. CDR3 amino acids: CASSNLRAPCEQYF. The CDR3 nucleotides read TGTGCCAGCAGCAACTTAAGAGCTCCCTGCGAGCAGTACTTC. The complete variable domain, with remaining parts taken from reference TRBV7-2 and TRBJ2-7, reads GAGVSQSPSNKVTEKGKDVELRCDPISGHTALYWYRQSLGQGLEFLIYFQGNSAPDKSGLPSDRFSAERTGGSVSTLTIQRTQQEDSAVYLCASSNLRAPCEQYFGPGTRLTVT.

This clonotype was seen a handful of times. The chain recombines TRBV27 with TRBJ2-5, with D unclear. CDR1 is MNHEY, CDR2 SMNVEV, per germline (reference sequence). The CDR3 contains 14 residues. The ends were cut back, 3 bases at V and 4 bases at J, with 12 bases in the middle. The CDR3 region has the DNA TGTGCCAGCAGTTTGGGGATAATAGGAGAGACCCAGTACTTC. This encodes CASSLGIIGETQYF.

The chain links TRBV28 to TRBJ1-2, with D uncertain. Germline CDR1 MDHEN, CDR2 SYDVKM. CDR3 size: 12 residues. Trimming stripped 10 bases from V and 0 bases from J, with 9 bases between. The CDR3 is CATTVANYGYTF. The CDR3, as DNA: TGTGCCACAACGGTAGCTAACTATGGCTACACCTTC.

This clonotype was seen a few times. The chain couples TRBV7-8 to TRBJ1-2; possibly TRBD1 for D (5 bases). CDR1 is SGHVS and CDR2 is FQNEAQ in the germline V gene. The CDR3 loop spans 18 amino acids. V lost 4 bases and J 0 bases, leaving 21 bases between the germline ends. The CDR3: CASSSGPTGYRANYGYTF. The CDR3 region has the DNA TGTGCCAGCAGCTCCGGACCCACAGGTTACCGAGCTAACTATGGCTACACCTTC. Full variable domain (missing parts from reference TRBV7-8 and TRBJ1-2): GAGVSQSPRYKVAKRGQDVALRCDPISGHVSLFWYQQALGQGPEFLTYFQNEAQLDKSGLPSDRFFAERPEGSVSTLKIQRTQQEDSAVYLCASSSGPTGYRANYGYTFGSGTRLTVV.

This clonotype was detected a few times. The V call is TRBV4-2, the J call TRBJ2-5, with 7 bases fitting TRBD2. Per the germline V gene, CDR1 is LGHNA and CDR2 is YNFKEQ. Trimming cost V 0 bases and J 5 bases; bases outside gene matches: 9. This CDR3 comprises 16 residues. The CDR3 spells CASSQEGVGGGETQYF. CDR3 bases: TGTGCCAGCAGCCAAGAAGGGGTTGGGGGGGGGGAGACCCAGTACTTC.

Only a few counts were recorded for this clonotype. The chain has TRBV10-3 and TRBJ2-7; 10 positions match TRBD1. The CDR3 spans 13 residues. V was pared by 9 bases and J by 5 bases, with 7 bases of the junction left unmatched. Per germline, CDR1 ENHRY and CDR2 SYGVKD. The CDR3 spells CAMSGQGWNEQYF. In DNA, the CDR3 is TGTGCCATGTCGGGACAGGGGTGGAACGAGCAGTACTTC.

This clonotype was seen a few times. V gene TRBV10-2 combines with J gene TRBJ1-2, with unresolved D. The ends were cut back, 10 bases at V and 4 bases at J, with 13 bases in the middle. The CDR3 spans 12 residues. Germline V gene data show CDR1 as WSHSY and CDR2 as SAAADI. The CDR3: CATDVQPYGYTF. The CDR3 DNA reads TGCGCCACCGACGTACAGCCCTATGGCTACACCTTC.

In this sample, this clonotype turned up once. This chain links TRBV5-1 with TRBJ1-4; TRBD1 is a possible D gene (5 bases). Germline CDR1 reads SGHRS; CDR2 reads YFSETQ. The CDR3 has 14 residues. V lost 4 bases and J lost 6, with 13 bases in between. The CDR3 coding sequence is TGCGCCAGCAGCCCCGGGACTCAGGATGAAAAACTGTTTTTT. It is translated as CASSPGTQDEKLFF.

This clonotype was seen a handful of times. The CDR3 loop is CASSLGRGRLEQYF. The CDR3 DNA sequence: TGTGCCAGCAGCTTAGGCAGGGGGCGCCTCGAGCAGTACTTC. V is TRBV7-2 and J is TRBJ2-5; 8 bases map to TRBD1. The J call may be wrong; the DNA end is better matched by TRBJ2-7. This CDR3 contains 14 residues. Looked up from germline, CDR1 is SGHTA and CDR2 is FQGNSA.

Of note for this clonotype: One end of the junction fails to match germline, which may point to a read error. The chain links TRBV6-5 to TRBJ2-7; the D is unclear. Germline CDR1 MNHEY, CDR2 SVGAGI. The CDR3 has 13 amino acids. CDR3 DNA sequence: TGTGCCAGCACCGACATTTCTACGTCGACGCTGAACTTC. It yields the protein CASTDISTSTLNF.

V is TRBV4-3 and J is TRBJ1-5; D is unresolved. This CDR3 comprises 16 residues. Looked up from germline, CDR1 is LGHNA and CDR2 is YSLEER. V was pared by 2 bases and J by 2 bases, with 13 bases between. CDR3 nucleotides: TGCGCCAGCAGCCAACGCCGCGGGCAGGGCAATCAGCCCCAGCATTTT. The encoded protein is CASSQRRGQGNQPQHF.

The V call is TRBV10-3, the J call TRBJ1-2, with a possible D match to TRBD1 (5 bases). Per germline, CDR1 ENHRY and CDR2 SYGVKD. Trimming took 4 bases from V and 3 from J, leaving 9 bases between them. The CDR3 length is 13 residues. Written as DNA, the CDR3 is TGTGCCATCAGTGTTGGAGGGGACTATGGCTACACCTTC. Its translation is CAISVGGDYGYTF.

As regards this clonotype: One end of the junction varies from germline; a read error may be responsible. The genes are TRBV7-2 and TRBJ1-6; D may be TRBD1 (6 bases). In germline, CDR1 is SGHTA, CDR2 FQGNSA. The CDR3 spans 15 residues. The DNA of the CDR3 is TGTGCCAGCAGCTTAGAGGGGGGTGACAATTCACCCCACCACTTT. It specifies CASSLEGGDNSPHHF.

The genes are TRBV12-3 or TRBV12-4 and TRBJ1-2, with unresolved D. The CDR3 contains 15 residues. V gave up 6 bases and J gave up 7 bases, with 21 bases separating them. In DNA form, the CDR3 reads TGTGCCAGCAGCCCAGATAGGGTCGGCGGGTTTGGCTACACCTTC. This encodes CASSPDRVGGFGYTF.